These 20 T cell receptor beta chains originate from one sample sequenced in a study of early T cells in non-severe SARS-CoV-2 infection. TCRdb reprocessed the 5' RACE reads via MiXCR and lists one record per CDR3 protein. The sample comprises fewer than 85,000 distinct CDR3 sequences, roughly 10% of which are singletons, and around 13% rests with the top ten. The sample here was whole blood, taken at baseline. All receptors derive from an adult who was a healthcare worker with PCR-confirmed SARS-CoV-2 infection or an uninfected control (not recorded which).

Many counts were recorded for this clonotype. This chain uses TRBV7-7 with TRBJ2-2; D not certain. From germline, CDR1 is SSHAT and CDR2 FNYEAQ (reference sequence). Trimming cost V 2 bases and J 4 bases, with 11 bases left between them. The CDR3 spans 15 residues. The CDR3 loop is CASSLSASTTGELFF. In DNA form, the CDR3 reads TGTGCCAGCAGCTTAAGTGCGTCTACCACCGGGGAGCTGTTTTTT.

This clonotype was seen repeatedly, ten times or more. This chain links TRBV30 with TRBJ1-1; D unclear. This CDR3 is 12 amino acids long. The V gene's germline CDR1 is GTSNPN and CDR2 SVGIG (reference sequence). Trimming left V 3 bases short and J 2 bases short, with 7 bases between. CDR3 nucleotides: TGTGCCTGGAGGAGGTTTAACACTGAAGCTTTCTTT. It yields the protein CAWRRFNTEAFF.

In its sample, this clonotype was seen a few times. The chain uses TRBV29-1 and TRBJ2-2; 7 bases are a match to TRBD2. The germline V gene encodes CDR1 SQVTM and CDR2 ANQGSEA. CDR3 length: 14 amino acids. V lost 4 bases and J lost 1; bases outside the gene matches: 3. CDR3 sequence (DNA): TGCAGCGTTGGAGAGCGGGGGAACACCGGGGAGCTGTTTTTT. It yields the protein CSVGERGNTGELFF.

This sequence joins TRBV29-1 and TRBJ2-7, with D possibly being TRBD1 (5 bases). V lost 6 bases and J 4 bases, leaving 19 bases between the germline ends. Germline CDR1 reads SQVTM; CDR2 reads ANQGSEA. CDR3 size: 14 residues. In DNA, the CDR3 is TGCAGCGTCGCGAGGATACAGGCGCCTTACGAGCAGTACTTC. Amino acid sequence: CSVARIQAPYEQYF.

This clonotype was recorded at least ten times. The rearrangement joins TRBV29-1 to TRBJ2-3; D possibly uses TRBD1 or TRBD2 (5 bases each). The V end lost 3 bases, the J end lost 2 bases, and 9 bases lay between the germline ends. CDR1 SQVTM and CDR2 ANQGSEA come from the germline V gene. The CDR3 runs to 13 residues. In DNA form, the CDR3 reads TGCAGCGTTGAGGGGACCAACACAGATACGCAGTATTTT. Protein: CSVEGTNTDTQYF.

The chain joins TRBV9 to TRBJ2-7; D is ambiguous. The CDR3 has 14 amino acids. Germline CDR1 is SGDLS and CDR2 is YYNGEE. With 0 bases removed from V and 6 bases from J, the gap between germline ends came to 13 bases. The CDR3 sequence is CASSVDLQRSEQYF. CDR3 coding DNA: TGTGCCAGCAGCGTAGATTTACAGAGGTCCGAGCAGTACTTC.

Concerning this clonotype itself: The junction does not match germline at one end; this may be a read error. The chain links TRBV7-2 to TRBJ1-6; D call uncertain. This CDR3 comprises 14 residues. Per the germline V gene, CDR1 is SGHTA and CDR2 is FQGNSA. The CDR3 reads CASSSTHGGSLLHF. CDR3 sequence (DNA): TGTGCCAGCAGCTCAACCCACGGCGGTTCACTCCTCCACTTT.

This clonotype was recorded many times. The V and J genes are TRBV19 and TRBJ2-2; TRBD1 is a possible D gene (6 bases). This CDR3 region has 15 residues. V was shortened by 5 bases and J by 8 bases, with 18 bases between the two germline ends. Germline values: CDR1 LNHDA, CDR2 SQIVND (reference sequence). The CDR3 sequence: CASSPLPVGAGELFF. The CDR3 DNA reads TGTGCCAGTAGTCCCCTCCCGGTGGGGGCGGGGGAGCTGTTTTTT. Drawing the rest from reference TRBV19 and TRBJ2-2, the complete variable domain is DGGITQSPKYLFRKEGQNVTLSCEQNLNHDAMYWYRQDPGQGLRLIYYSQIVNDFQKGDIAEGYSVSREKKESFPLTVTSAQKNPTAFYLCASSPLPVGAGELFFGEGSRLTVL.

CDR3 sequence reads: CAISDKIAALTDTQYF. The DNA for the CDR3 is TGTGCCATCAGTGACAAGATAGCGGCCCTCACAGATACGCAGTATTTT. The chain recombines TRBV10-3 with TRBJ2-3; tentatively, D is TRBD2 (6 bases). Germline loops: CDR1 ENHRY, CDR2 SYGVKD. With 3 bases removed from V and 2 bases from J, the gap between germline ends came to 15 bases. There are 16 residues in the CDR3.

This chain joins TRBV7-3 and TRBJ2-2, with D uncertain. The CDR3 spans 16 residues. With 4 bases removed from V and 1 base from J, the gap between germline ends came to 13 bases. Germline V gene data show CDR1 as SGHTA and CDR2 as FQGTGA. CDR3 in DNA: TGTGCCAGCAGCTCCTCCGAGGACCTGAACACCGGGGAGCTGTTTTTT. This codes for CASSSSEDLNTGELFF.

V usage is TRBV12-3 or TRBV12-4 and J usage is TRBJ1-6; TRBD1 aligns across 7 bases. The CDR3 spans 14 residues. V lost 5 bases and J lost 7; bases outside the gene matches: 5. The CDR3 DNA reads TGTGCCAGCAGTCTCAAGACAGGGAATTCACCCCTCCACTTT. It is translated as CASSLKTGNSPLHF.

There are a few counts of this clonotype. The gene calls are TRBV7-9 and TRBJ2-3; 10 bases are shared with TRBD2. The germline CDR1 and CDR2 sequences are SEHNR and FQNEAQ (reference sequence). There are 15 residues in the CDR3. The V segment lost 5 bases and the J segment 5 bases; nucleotides outside the gene matches: 7. The CDR3: CASSPSGGAGDTQYF. The CDR3 DNA reads as TGTGCCAGCAGCCCCAGCGGGGGGGCCGGAGATACGCAGTATTTT.

This clonotype was seen many times. The CDR3 region has the DNA TGTGCCAGCAGTTTGGGGGGTGAAGCTTTCTTT. It codes for CASSLGGEAFF. The rearrangement links TRBV28 to TRBJ1-1; a weak D match, TRBD1 (5 bases). CDR3 length equals 11 residues. Germline assignment: CDR1 MDHEN and CDR2 SYDVKM. With 3 bases removed from V and 7 bases from J, the gap between germline ends came to 6 bases. The entire variable domain, with the rest obtained from reference TRBV28 and TRBJ1-1, is as follows: DVKVTQSSRYLVKRTGEKVFLECVQDMDHENMFWYRQDPGLGLRLIYFSYDVKMKEKGDIPEGYSVSREKKERFSLILESASTNQTSMYLCASSLGGEAFFGQGTRLTVV.

At least ten counts were recorded for this clonotype. J is TRBJ1-6 and V is TRBV6-2 or TRBV6-3; D remains ambiguous. Deletions cut 5 bases from V and 7 bases from J, with 9 bases between. This CDR3 contains 13 residues. The germline V gene has CDR1 MNHEY and CDR2 SVGEGT. The CDR3 sequence is CASSRPGNSPLHF. The DNA for the CDR3 is TGTGCCAGCAGTCGGCCGGGGAATTCACCCCTCCACTTT.

Only a few counts were recorded for this clonotype. The chain has TRBV29-1 and TRBJ2-1; D not resolved. The CDR3 contains 10 residues. Germline V gene data show CDR1 as SQVTM and CDR2 as ANQGSEA. V shed 7 bases and J shed 10 bases, with 11 bases lying between them. The CDR3 DNA follows: TGCAGCGCTACGAACCACGAGCAGTTCTTC. Its protein product is CSATNHEQFF.

The rearrangement links TRBV19 to TRBJ2-5, with a possible D match to TRBD2 (7 bases). The CDR3 extends over 14 amino acids. The germline CDR1 and CDR2 sequences are LNHDA and SQIVND (reference sequence). V lost 4 bases, J lost 5 bases, and 14 bases lay in between. The CDR3 here is CASSTRGPGETQYF. CDR3 DNA: TGTGCCAGTAGTACGCGGGGGCCGGGGGAGACCCAGTACTTC.

This sequence joins TRBV20-1 and TRBJ2-1, with 12 positions matching TRBD2. From germline, CDR1 is DFQATT and CDR2 SNEGSKA (reference sequence). Trimming removed 0 bases from V and 4 bases from J; junction bases left unmatched: 4. The CDR3 totals 16 residues. The CDR3: CSARDPGLAGYNEQFF. The CDR3 bases are TGCAGTGCTAGAGATCCCGGACTAGCGGGGTACAATGAGCAGTTCTTC.

This clonotype has a count of ten or more. The rearrangement joins TRBV5-1 to TRBJ2-7; 8 nucleotides agree with TRBD1. Germline CDR1 is SGHRS and CDR2 is YFSETQ. V gave up 2 bases and J gave up 4 bases; unmatched junction bases: 14. The CDR3 is 17 residues long. For the CDR3, the DNA is TGCGCCAGCAGCTTAAAGAAGGGTGCAGGGGGCCGGTACGAGCAGTACTTC. Its translation: CASSLKKGAGGRYEQYF.

This clonotype has a count of ten or more. The CDR3 sequence: CASRMSSGGTNEQFF. CDR3 nucleotides: TGTGCCAGCAGGATGAGTAGCGGGGGGACCAATGAGCAGTTCTTC. The V and J genes are TRBV7-3 and TRBJ2-1, with TRBD2 identical over 10 bases. The CDR3 runs 15 residues. The germline V gene has CDR1 SGHTA and CDR2 FQGTGA. J lost 6 bases, V lost 6 bases, and 8 bases had no gene match.

A few counts support this clonotype. V is TRBV9 and J is TRBJ1-3; D is perhaps TRBD1 (6 bases). Trimming removed 3 bases at V and 0 bases at J, with 13 bases between. The CDR3 loop spans 16 amino acids. Per the germline V gene, CDR1 is SGDLS and CDR2 is YYNGEE. The CDR3 DNA sequence: TGTGCCAGCAGCGCATCGAACAGGGACTCTGGAAACACCATATATTTT. Residues: CASSASNRDSGNTIYF.